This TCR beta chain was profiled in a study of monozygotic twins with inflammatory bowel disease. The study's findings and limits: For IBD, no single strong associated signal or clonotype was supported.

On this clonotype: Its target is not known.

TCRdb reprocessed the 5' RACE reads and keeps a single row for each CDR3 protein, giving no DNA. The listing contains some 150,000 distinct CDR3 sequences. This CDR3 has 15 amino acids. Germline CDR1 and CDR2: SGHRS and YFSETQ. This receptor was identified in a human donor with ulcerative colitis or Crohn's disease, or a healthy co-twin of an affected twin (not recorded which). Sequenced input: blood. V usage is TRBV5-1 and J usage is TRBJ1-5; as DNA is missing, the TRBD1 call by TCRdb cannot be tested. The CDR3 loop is CASSLGQGPNQPQHF. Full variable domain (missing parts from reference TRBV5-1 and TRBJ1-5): KAGVTQTPRYLIKTRGQQVTLSCSPISGHRSVSWYQQTPGQGLQFLFEYFSETQRNKGNFPGRFSGRQFSNSRSEMNVSTLELGDSALYLCASSLGQGPNQPQHFGDGTRLSIL.